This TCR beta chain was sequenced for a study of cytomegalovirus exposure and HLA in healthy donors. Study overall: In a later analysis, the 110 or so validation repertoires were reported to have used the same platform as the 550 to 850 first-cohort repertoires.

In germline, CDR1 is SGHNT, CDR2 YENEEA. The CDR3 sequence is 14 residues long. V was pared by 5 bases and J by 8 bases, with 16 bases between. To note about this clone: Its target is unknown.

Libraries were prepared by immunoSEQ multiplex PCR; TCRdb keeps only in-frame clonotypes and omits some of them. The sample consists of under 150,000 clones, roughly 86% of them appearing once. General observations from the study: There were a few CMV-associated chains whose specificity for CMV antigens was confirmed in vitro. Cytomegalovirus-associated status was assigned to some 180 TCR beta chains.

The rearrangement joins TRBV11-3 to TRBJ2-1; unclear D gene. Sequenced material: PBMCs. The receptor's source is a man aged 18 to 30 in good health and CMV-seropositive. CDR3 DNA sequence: TGTGCCAGCAGCCCCGGCGGTAGCCCGCATGAGCAGTTCTTC. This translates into CASSPGGSPHEQFF.